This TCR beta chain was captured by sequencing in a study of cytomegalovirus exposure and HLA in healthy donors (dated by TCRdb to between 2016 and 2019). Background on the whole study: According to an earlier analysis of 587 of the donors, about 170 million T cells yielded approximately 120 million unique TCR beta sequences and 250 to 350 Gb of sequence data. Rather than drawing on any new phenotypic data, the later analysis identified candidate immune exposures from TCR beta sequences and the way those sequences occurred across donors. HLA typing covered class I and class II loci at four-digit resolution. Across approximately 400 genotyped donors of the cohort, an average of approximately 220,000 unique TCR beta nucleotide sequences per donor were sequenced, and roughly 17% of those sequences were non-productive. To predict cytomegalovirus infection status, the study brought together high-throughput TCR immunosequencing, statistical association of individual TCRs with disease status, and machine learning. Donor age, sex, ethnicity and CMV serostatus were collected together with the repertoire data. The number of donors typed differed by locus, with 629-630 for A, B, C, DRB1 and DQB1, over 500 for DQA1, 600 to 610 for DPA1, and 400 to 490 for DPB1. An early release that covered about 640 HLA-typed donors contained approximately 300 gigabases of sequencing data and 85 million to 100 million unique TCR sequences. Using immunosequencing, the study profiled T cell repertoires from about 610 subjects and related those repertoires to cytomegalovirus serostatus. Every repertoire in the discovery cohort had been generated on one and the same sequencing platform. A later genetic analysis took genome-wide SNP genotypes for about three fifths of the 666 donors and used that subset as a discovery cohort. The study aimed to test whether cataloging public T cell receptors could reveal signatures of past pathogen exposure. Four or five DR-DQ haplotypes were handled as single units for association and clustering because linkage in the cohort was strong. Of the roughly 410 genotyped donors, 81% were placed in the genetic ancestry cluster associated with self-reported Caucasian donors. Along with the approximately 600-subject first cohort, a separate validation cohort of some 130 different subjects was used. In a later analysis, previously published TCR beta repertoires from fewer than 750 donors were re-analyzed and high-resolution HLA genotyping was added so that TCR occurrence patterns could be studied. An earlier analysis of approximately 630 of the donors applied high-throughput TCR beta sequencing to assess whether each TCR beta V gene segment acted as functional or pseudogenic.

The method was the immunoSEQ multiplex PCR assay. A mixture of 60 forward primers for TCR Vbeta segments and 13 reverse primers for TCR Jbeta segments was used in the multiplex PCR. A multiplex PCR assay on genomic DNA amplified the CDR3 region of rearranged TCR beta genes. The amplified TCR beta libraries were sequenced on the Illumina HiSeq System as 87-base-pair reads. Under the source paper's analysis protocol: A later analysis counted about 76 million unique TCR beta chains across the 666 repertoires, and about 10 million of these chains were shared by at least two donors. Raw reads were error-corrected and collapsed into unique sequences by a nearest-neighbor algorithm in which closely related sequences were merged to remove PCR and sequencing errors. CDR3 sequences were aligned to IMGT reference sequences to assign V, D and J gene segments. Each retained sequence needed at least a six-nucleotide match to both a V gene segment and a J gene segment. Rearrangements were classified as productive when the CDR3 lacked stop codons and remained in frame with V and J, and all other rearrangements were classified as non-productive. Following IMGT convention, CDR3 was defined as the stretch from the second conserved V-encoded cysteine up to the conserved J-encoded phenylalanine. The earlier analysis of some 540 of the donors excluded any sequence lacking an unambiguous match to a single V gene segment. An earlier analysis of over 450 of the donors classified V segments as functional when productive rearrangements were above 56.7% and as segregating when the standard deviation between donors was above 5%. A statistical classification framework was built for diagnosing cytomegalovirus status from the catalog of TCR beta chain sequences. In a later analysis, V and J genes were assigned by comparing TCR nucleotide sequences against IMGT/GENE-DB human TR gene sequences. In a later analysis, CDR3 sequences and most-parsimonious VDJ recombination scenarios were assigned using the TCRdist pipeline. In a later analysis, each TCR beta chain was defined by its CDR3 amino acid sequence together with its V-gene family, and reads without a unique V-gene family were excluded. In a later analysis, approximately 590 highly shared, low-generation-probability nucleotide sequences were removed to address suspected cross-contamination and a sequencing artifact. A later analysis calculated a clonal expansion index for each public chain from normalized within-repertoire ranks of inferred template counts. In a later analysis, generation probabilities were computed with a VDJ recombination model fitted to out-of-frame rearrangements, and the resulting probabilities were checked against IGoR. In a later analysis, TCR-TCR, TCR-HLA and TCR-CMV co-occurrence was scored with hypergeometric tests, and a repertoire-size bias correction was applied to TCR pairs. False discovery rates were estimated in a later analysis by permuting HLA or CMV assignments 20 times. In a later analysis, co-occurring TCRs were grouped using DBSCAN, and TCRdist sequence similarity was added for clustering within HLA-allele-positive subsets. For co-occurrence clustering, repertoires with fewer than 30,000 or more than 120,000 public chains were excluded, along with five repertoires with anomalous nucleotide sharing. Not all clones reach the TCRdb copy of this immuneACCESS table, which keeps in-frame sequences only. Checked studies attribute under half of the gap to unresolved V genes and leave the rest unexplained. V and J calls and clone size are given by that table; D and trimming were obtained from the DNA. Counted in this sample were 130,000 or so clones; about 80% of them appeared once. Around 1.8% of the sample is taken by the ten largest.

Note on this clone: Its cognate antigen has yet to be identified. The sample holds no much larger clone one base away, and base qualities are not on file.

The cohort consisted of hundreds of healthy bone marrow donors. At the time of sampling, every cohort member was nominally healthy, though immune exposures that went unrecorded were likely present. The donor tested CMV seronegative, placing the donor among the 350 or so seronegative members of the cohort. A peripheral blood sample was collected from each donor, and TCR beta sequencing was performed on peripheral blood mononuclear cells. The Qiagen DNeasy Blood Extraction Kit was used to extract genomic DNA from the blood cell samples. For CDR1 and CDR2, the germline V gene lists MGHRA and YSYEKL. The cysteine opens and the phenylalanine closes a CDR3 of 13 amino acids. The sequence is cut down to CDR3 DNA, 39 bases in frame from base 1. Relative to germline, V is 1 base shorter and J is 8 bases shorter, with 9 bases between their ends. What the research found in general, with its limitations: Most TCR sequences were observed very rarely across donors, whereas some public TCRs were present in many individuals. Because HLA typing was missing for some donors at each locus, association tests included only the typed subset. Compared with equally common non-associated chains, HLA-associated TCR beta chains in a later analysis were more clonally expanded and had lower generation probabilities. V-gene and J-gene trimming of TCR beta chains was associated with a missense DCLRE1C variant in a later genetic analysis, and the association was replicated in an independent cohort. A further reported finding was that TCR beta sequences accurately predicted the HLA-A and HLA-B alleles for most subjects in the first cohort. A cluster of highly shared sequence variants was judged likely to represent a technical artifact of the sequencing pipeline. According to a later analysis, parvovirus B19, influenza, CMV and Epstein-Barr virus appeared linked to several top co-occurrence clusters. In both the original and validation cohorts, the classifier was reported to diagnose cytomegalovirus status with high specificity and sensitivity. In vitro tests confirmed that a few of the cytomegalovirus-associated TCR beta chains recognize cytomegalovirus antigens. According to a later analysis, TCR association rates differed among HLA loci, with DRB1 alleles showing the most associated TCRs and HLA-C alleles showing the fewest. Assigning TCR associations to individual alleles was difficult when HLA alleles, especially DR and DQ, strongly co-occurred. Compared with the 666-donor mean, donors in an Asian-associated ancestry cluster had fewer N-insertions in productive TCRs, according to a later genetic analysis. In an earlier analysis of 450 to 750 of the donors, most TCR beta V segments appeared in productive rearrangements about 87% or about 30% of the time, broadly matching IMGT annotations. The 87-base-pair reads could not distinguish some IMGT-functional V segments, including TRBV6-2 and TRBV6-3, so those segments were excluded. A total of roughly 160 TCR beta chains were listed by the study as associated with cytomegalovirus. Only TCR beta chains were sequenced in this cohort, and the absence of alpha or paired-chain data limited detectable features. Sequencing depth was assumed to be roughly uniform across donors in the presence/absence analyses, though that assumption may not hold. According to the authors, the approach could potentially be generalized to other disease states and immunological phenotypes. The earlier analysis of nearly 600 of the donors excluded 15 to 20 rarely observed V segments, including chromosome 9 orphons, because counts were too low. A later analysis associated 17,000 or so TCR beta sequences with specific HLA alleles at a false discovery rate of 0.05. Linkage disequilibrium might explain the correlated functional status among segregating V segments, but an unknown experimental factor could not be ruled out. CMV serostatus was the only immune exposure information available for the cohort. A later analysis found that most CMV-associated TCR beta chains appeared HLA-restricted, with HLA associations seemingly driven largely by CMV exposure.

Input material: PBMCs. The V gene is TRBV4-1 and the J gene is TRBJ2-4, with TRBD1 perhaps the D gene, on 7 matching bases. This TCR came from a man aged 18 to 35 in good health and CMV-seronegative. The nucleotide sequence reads TGCGCCAGCAGCCAAGGCAGGGGGGACATTCAGTACTTC. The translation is CASSQGRGDIQYF.